These 18 T cell receptor beta chains share one sample of origin, sequenced in a study of identical twins. TCRdb re-called the 5' RACE reads with MiXCR, one entry per CDR3 protein. Among approximately 220,000 distinct CDR3 sequences listed, about a tenth were seen once. The sequenced sample consisted of memory (CD45RO+) T cells sorted from blood. These TCRs come from a woman between 18 and 29 years old in good health.

This clonotype was counted only a few times. V gene TRBV29-1 combines with J gene TRBJ2-1, with TRBD2 matching over 11 bases. The CDR3 is 15 residues long. The germline gives CDR1 SQVTM, CDR2 ANQGSEA. V shed 6 bases and J 4 bases; nucleotides not matched to a gene: 8. CDR3 DNA: TGCAGCGTGACGGGACTAGCGGCCGTTTACAATGAGCAGTTCTTC. Encoded protein: CSVTGLAAVYNEQFF.

V usage is TRBV2 and J usage is TRBJ2-7, with 7 bases that match TRBD1. Germline V gene sequence: CDR1 SNHLY, CDR2 FYNNEI. The ends lost 6 bases at V and 1 base at J; junction bases unmatched: 6. This CDR3 region has 14 residues. Here the CDR3 DNA reads TGTGCCAGCAGGGGGGACAGACAGTCCTACGAGCAGTACTTC. Its protein product is CASRGDRQSYEQYF.

A few counts support this clonotype. The chain recombines TRBV20-1 with TRBJ1-4; no definite D call. Germline V gene lookup returns CDR1 DFQATT and CDR2 SNEGSKA (reference sequence). The CDR3 has 12 amino acids. V was pared by 6 bases and J by 4 bases, with 9 bases between. Here the CDR3 reads CSAETLNEKLFF. CDR3 nucleotides: TGCAGTGCCGAGACACTTAATGAAAAACTGTTTTTT.

The chain couples TRBV11-3 to TRBJ2-2; the D gene could be TRBD1 or TRBD2 (6 bases each). The germline gives CDR1 SGHNT, CDR2 YENEEA. V was trimmed by 2 bases and J by 7 bases, leaving 8 bases between them. The CDR3 totals 13 residues. The CDR3 sequence: CASSLRGDGELFF. CDR3 coding DNA: TGTGCCAGCAGCTTAAGGGGGGACGGGGAGCTGTTTTTT.

This clonotype was recorded at least ten times. This chain uses TRBV5-4 with TRBJ1-4; the D gene is possibly TRBD1 (6 bases). From germline, CDR1 is SGHNT and CDR2 YYREEE (reference sequence). Deletions cut 4 bases from V and 7 bases from J, with 17 bases between. CDR3 length equals 15 residues. DNA of the CDR3: TGTGCCAGCAGCCCGAGCAGGGGATTCGGTGAAAAACTGTTTTTT. Amino acid sequence: CASSPSRGFGEKLFF.

This clonotype was seen at least ten times. The rearrangement links TRBV12-3 or TRBV12-4 to TRBJ1-2, with 9 bases fitting TRBD1. V lost 6 bases to trimming and J lost 2 bases; unmatched junction nucleotides: 4. The CDR3 runs 14 residues. The CDR3 region has the DNA TGTGCCAGCAGCCTCGGACAGGGGAACTATGGCTACACCTTC. It specifies CASSLGQGNYGYTF.

This clonotype has a handful of counts. The chain combines TRBV20-1 with TRBJ2-5, with TRBD2 matching 7 bases. The CDR3 totals 15 residues. From germline, CDR1 is DFQATT and CDR2 SNEGSKA (reference sequence). The DNA of the CDR3 is TGCAGCGCTTGTGGGGGGGAGGAGTTCGAAGAGACCCAGTACTTC. It is translated as CSACGGEEFEETQYF.

This clonotype was detected a few times. V and J are TRBV20-1 and TRBJ2-3; TRBD1 is a possible D gene (5 bases). Looked up from germline, CDR1 is DFQATT and CDR2 is SNEGSKA (reference sequence). This CDR3 has 14 residues. V was pared by 3 bases and J by 2 bases, with 12 bases between. CDR3 sequence reads: CSASPPGFTDTQYF. CDR3 coding DNA: TGCAGTGCTAGTCCCCCAGGGTTCACAGATACGCAGTATTTT.

This clonotype was counted only a few times. The chain recombines TRBV6-5 with TRBJ1-6, with D possibly matching TRBD1 (5 bases). Trimming took 0 bases from V and 10 from J, leaving 13 bases between them. CDR1 MNHEY and CDR2 SVGAGI come from the germline V gene. The CDR3 is 15 amino acids. DNA of the CDR3: TGTGCCAGCAGTTACTCGGGGGGAAGCGGGTCACCCCTCCACTTT. Translated: CASSYSGGSGSPLHF.

This clonotype occurred a few times. J is TRBJ2-7 and V is TRBV9; no reliable D call. The V and J ends lost 3 bases and 7 bases respectively, with 17 bases between them. Germline V gene lookup returns CDR1 SGDLS and CDR2 YYNGEE. The CDR3 runs 14 residues. The CDR3 region has the DNA TGTGCCAGCAGCGAGTACGACCCGGGTGGGGAGCAGTACTTC. Its protein product is CASSEYDPGGEQYF.

This clonotype has more than one count but fewer than ten. The rearrangement joins TRBV21-1 to TRBJ2-4; whether TRBD1, the table's D call, matches the DNA was not checked. TRBV21-1 is flagged as a pseudogene. This CDR3 has 16 amino acids. CDR3 protein: CASSKRETGVKNIQYF. The CDR3 DNA sequence: TGTGCCAGCAGCAAAAGGGAGACAGGAGTCAAAAACATTCAGTACTTC.

J is TRBJ2-1 and V is TRBV4-1, with D possibly being TRBD2 (6 bases). The CDR3 sequence is 13 residues long. Trimming shortened V by 4 bases and J by 9 bases, and 13 bases separated the two germline ends. Germline V gene data show CDR1 as MGHRA and CDR2 as YSYEKL. The CDR3 DNA is TGCGCCAGCAGCCTCCAGCGGGCGGGTGAGCAGTTCTTC. This sequence encodes CASSLQRAGEQFF.

This clonotype was detected only a few times. As DNA, the CDR3 is TGTGCCACCAGTGTGACTGCCACAGATACGCAGTATTTT. Translating it yields CATSVTATDTQYF. The rearrangement uses TRBV24-1 and TRBJ2-3, with unresolved D. Germline-derived CDR1 and CDR2 are KGHDR and SFDVKD. The CDR3 runs to 13 residues. The ends were cut back, 5 bases at V and 2 bases at J, with 7 bases in the middle.

The V gene is TRBV20-1, the J gene TRBJ1-1; no firm D call. This CDR3 spans 10 amino acids. Per the germline V gene, CDR1 is DFQATT and CDR2 is SNEGSKA (reference sequence). Between the trimmed V and J ends, which lost 6 bases and 11 bases, there was a span of 13 bases. This chain's CDR3 is CSAIGEAAFF. The CDR3 region has the DNA TGCAGTGCCATCGGCGAGGCGGCTTTCTTT.

The genes are TRBV5-3 and TRBJ2-3, with 10 bases aligning to TRBD2. TRBV5-3 is an ORF, with its function uncertain. After removal of 5 bases from V and 2 bases from J, the junction contained 17 bases not matched to a gene. The CDR3 loop spans 19 amino acids. The CDR3 DNA sequence: TGTGCCAGAAGGCGAAGAACTAGCGGGACCACGGGCCCCACAGATACGCAGTATTTT. Encoded protein: CARRRRTSGTTGPTDTQYF.

V is TRBV3-1 and J is TRBJ2-7; D tentatively reads TRBD1 or TRBD2 (5 bases each). The ends were cut back, 4 bases at V and 7 bases at J, with 14 bases in the middle. Germline V gene lookup returns CDR1 LGHDT and CDR2 YNNKEL (reference sequence). This CDR3 is 13 amino acids long. The CDR3 DNA is TGTGCCAGCAGCCCAACCGGGGCTCTTGAGCAGTACTTC. This codes for CASSPTGALEQYF.

In its sample, this clonotype was seen many times. The chain carries TRBV7-6 and TRBJ1-3; D gene unclear. The CDR3 has 16 residues. CDR1 SGHVS and CDR2 FNYEAQ come from the germline V gene. V was clipped by 0 bases and J by 0 bases, with 9 bases between them. The CDR3 DNA is TGTGCCAGCAGCTTAGCGGGTGGGATCTCTGGAAACACCATATATTTT. It yields the protein CASSLAGGISGNTIYF.

V gene TRBV11-2 combines with J gene TRBJ2-4; D is uncertain. CDR3 length: 14 amino acids. Germline V gene lookup returns CDR1 SGHAT and CDR2 FQNNGV. With 1 base removed from V and 6 bases from J, the gap between germline ends came to 10 bases. The chain's CDR3 is CASSLVTGLNIQYF. DNA of the CDR3: TGTGCCAGCAGCTTAGTGACGGGCCTAAACATTCAGTACTTC.